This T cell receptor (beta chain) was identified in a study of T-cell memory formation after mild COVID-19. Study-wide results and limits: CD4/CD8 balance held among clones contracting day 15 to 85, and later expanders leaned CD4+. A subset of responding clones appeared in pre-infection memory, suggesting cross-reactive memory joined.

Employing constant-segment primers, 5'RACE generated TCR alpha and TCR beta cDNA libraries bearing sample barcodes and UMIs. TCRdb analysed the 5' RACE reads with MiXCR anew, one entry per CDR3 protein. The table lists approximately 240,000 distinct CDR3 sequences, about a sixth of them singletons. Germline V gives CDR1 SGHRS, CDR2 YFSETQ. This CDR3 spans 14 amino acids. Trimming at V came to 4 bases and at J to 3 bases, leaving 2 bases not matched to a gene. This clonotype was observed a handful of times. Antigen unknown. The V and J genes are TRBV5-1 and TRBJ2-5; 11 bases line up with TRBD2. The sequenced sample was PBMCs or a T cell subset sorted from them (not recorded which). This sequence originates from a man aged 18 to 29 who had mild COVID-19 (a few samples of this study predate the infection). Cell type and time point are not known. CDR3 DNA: TGCGCCAGCAGCACGACTAGCGGGGAAGAGACCCAGTACTTC. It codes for CASSTTSGEETQYF. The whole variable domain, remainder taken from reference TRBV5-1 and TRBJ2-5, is KAGVTQTPRYLIKTRGQQVTLSCSPISGHRSVSWYQQTPGQGLQFLFEYFSETQRNKGNFPGRFSGRQFSNSRSEMNVSTLELGDSALYLCASSTTSGEETQYFGPGTRLLVL.